This entry lists 25 T cell receptor beta chains sequenced from one sample in a study of shared clonotypes between healthy human individuals. The data were produced by immunoSEQ multiplex PCR, yet TCRdb's version contains in-frame clones alone and is incomplete. Here the sample spans 1,400,000 or so clones, about 98.5% being singletons. Sequencing was carried out using naive CD4+ T cells sorted from blood. Subset here: CD45RA+ positively selected. The receptors come from a man in his thirties or forties in good health.

The J gene is TRBJ2-7, the V gene TRBV4-1; 7 bases are shared with TRBD1. J gave up 4 bases and V 1 base, and 7 bases lay outside the gene matches. The CDR3 has 15 amino acids. The V gene's germline CDR1 is MGHRA and CDR2 YSYEKL. The CDR3 spells CASSQVPGGRYEQYF. In nucleotides, the CDR3 is TGCGCCAGCAGCCAAGTACCAGGGGGAAGGTACGAGCAGTACTTC.

The V call is TRBV27, the J call TRBJ2-7; 14 bases match TRBD2. This CDR3 contains 16 residues. Trimming cost V 3 bases and J 2 bases; bases outside gene matches: 3. Germline values: CDR1 MNHEY, CDR2 SMNVEV (reference sequence). The CDR3 loop is CASSLTSGRGPYEQYF. The CDR3 nucleotides are TGTGCCAGCAGTTTGACTAGCGGGAGGGGACCCTACGAGCAGTACTTC.

The V and J genes are TRBV29-1 and TRBJ2-5; 12 bases are a match to TRBD2. Germline CDR1 SQVTM, CDR2 ANQGSEA. The ends lost 3 bases at V and 5 bases at J; junction bases unmatched: 7. CDR3 length equals 15 residues. The CDR3 nucleotides are TGCAGCGTTGATCTCCTAGCGGGAGGGAGGGAGACCCAGTACTTC. Encoded protein: CSVDLLAGGRETQYF.

V usage is TRBV7-2 and J usage is TRBJ1-2, with 8 bases aligning to TRBD1. V shed 5 bases, J shed 4 bases, and the junction held 9 bases outside the gene matches. From germline, CDR1 is SGHTA and CDR2 FQGNSA. The length of the CDR3 is 15 residues. The DNA of the CDR3 is TGTGCCAGCAGCAGCCACAGGACAGGGATCTATGGCTACACCTTC. Its translation: CASSSHRTGIYGYTF.

V usage is TRBV28 and J usage is TRBJ1-1; D perhaps matches TRBD1 (5 bases). The CDR3 is 15 amino acids. The germline CDR1 and CDR2 sequences are MDHEN and SYDVKM. V was pared by 6 bases and J by 1 base, with 15 bases between. CDR3 region: CASSLRVGWNTEAFF. The CDR3 DNA reads as TGTGCCAGCAGCCTCAGGGTGGGTTGGAACACTGAAGCTTTCTTT.

J is TRBJ2-5 and V is TRBV5-5; D remains ambiguous. Germline loops: CDR1 SGHKS, CDR2 YYEKEE (reference sequence). V lost 3 bases and J lost 2, with 8 bases in between. There are 13 residues in the CDR3. CDR3 DNA sequence: TGTGCCAGCAGCTCCCTACTTCAAGAGACCCAGTACTTC. It specifies CASSSLLQETQYF.

The genes are TRBV4-3 and TRBJ2-7; a possible D gene is TRBD1 (6 bases). This CDR3 has 18 residues. V lost 3 bases and J lost 0, with 21 bases in between. Germline assignment: CDR1 LGHNA and CDR2 YSLEER. The CDR3 coding sequence is TGCGCCAGCAGCCACAGGCTATCCGGGACATCGAGCTCCTACGAGCAGTACTTC. It codes for CASSHRLSGTSSSYEQYF.

This sequence joins TRBV7-3 and TRBJ2-7; 10 bases match TRBD1. Germline CDR1 and CDR2: SGHTA and FQGTGA. V dropped 4 bases and J dropped 2; count of bases not matched to a gene: 8. The CDR3 has 16 amino acids. This CDR3 reads CASSSRPGQGPYEQYF. In DNA, the CDR3 is TGTGCCAGCAGCTCCCGTCCGGGACAGGGGCCCTACGAGCAGTACTTC.

This clone was seen a handful of times. The chain employs TRBV5-4 and TRBJ2-7, with D perhaps TRBD2 (7 bases). The germline CDR1 and CDR2 sequences are SGHNT and YYREEE (reference sequence). V was shortened by 4 bases and J by 3 bases, with 17 bases between the two germline ends. CDR3 size: 15 residues. The CDR3 loop is CASSTPGRGFYEQYF. The CDR3 nucleotides are TGTGCCAGCAGCACCCCAGGGAGGGGGTTCTACGAGCAGTACTTC.

This rearrangement joins TRBV14 to TRBJ2-6, with unresolved D. CDR1 is SGHDN, CDR2 FVKESK, per germline. There are 15 residues in the CDR3. Trimming stripped 1 base from V and 1 base from J, with 5 bases between. The CDR3 spells CASSQVRSGANVLTF. The CDR3 coding sequence is TGTGCCAGCAGCCAAGTACGGTCTGGGGCCAACGTCCTGACTTTC.

V is TRBV7-2 and J is TRBJ1-1; D gene ambiguous. The germline V gene has CDR1 SGHTA and CDR2 FQGNSA. Trimming took off 4 bases at V and 1 base at J, with 7 bases between the two ends. This CDR3 is built from 13 residues. The CDR3 reads CASSSWGNTEAFF. CDR3 DNA: TGTGCCAGCAGCTCATGGGGGAACACTGAAGCTTTCTTT.

This rearrangement joins TRBV25-1 to TRBJ2-1; 8 bases line up with TRBD2. This CDR3 has 14 residues. V trimming: 5 bases; J trimming: 4 bases; junction bases outside the gene matches: 4. CDR1 is MGHDK and CDR2 is SYGVNS in the germline V gene. This CDR3 reads CASSLLAVYNEQFF. CDR3 sequence (DNA): TGTGCCAGCAGTCTACTAGCGGTTTACAATGAGCAGTTCTTC.

This chain's CDR3 is CASSPGTGWADTQYF. In DNA form, the CDR3 reads TGTGCCAGCTCACCGGGGACAGGGTGGGCAGATACGCAGTATTTT. The V gene is TRBV18, the J gene TRBJ2-3; the match to TRBD1 covers 9 bases. The CDR3 is 15 residues long. In germline, CDR1 is KGHSH, CDR2 LQKENI. V shed 3 bases, J shed 4 bases, and the junction held 5 bases outside the gene matches.

The rearrangement joins TRBV9 to TRBJ2-1, with unresolved D. V lost 0 bases and J 6 bases, leaving 16 bases between the germline ends. The germline CDR1 and CDR2 sequences are SGDLS and YYNGEE. This CDR3 is 16 amino acids long. CDR3: CASSVVHSLTFNEQFF. CDR3 DNA: TGTGCCAGCAGCGTAGTTCATAGTCTGACATTCAATGAGCAGTTCTTC.

The chain is built from TRBV21-1 and TRBJ2-1; the tabulated D call, TRBD1, remains unverified against the DNA. TRBV21-1 is shown as a pseudogene. The CDR3 consists of 18 residues. In DNA, the CDR3 is TGTGCCAGCAGCAAAGACTATGACCGGGACAGGTCCTACAATGAGCAGTTCTTC. This codes for CASSKDYDRDRSYNEQFF.

The gene calls are TRBV5-1 and TRBJ2-7; the match to TRBD1 covers 10 bases. This CDR3 has 15 amino acids. Germline V gives CDR1 SGHRS, CDR2 YFSETQ. Losses at the gene ends were 4 bases for V and 6 bases for J; bases not matched to a gene: 10. CDR3 loop: CASSGRDRGRGEQYF. CDR3 DNA sequence: TGCGCCAGCAGCGGGCGGGACAGGGGACGAGGCGAGCAGTACTTC.

The chain couples TRBV14 to TRBJ2-7; TRBD2 matches 7 bases. This CDR3 spans 16 amino acids. The germline gives CDR1 SGHDN, CDR2 FVKESK. V trimming: 2 bases; J trimming: 2 bases; junction bases outside the gene matches: 9. CDR3 amino acids: CASSQRAGLPPYEQYF. The CDR3 DNA reads as TGTGCCAGCAGCCAACGAGCGGGACTACCTCCCTACGAGCAGTACTTC.

The chain employs TRBV11-2 and TRBJ2-7; 7 bases are shared with TRBD1. Unmatched junction bases numbered 11, after V lost 5 bases and J lost 4 bases. CDR1 SGHAT and CDR2 FQNNGV come from the germline V gene. The CDR3 is 15 amino acids. In DNA form, the CDR3 reads TGTGCCAGCAGCACTGATATACAGGGGTGGTACGAGCAGTACTTC. This sequence encodes CASSTDIQGWYEQYF.

About this clone itself: Other DNA sequences within the sample encode an identical CDR3. The genes are TRBV5-4 and TRBJ2-1; 9 bases line up with TRBD2. CDR1 and CDR2 from the germline V gene are SGHNT and YYREEE (reference sequence). CDR3 length equals 15 residues. V shed 2 bases and J 4 bases; nucleotides not matched to a gene: 4. DNA for the CDR3: TGTGCCAGCAGCTTAGCGGGAGGCAGATACAATGAGCAGTTCTTC. The encoded protein is CASSLAGGRYNEQFF. Based on the CDR3 plus reference TRBV5-4 and TRBJ2-1, the full variable domain is ETGVTQSPTHLIKTRGQQVTLRCSSQSGHNTVSWYQQALGQGPQFIFQYYREEENGRGNFPPRFSGLQFPNYSSELNVNALELDDSALYLCASSLAGGRYNEQFFGPGTRLTVL.

As regards this clone: Other nucleotide sequences from this sample produce the same CDR3. This chain joins TRBV6-5 and TRBJ2-7; D unclear. There are 15 residues in the CDR3. Germline loops: CDR1 MNHEY, CDR2 SVGAGI. The V end lost 0 bases, the J end lost 2 bases, and 11 bases lay between the germline ends. This CDR3 is CASSYSAWETYEQYF. CDR3 nucleotide sequence: TGTGCCAGCAGTTACTCAGCATGGGAAACCTACGAGCAGTACTTC.

Turning to this clone: Other DNA sequences in this sample translate to the same CDR3. The chain joins TRBV18 to TRBJ2-1, with D hard to call. Germline CDR1 reads KGHSH; CDR2 reads LQKENI. The V end was cut by 3 bases, the J end by 4 bases, with 10 bases between. The CDR3 consists of 14 residues. This chain's CDR3 is CASSPTRSYNEQFF. The DNA for the CDR3 is TGTGCCAGCTCACCGACCCGGAGTTACAATGAGCAGTTCTTC.

This sequence joins TRBV7-7 and TRBJ2-3, with 15 bases matching TRBD2. In germline, CDR1 is SSHAT, CDR2 FNYEAQ (reference sequence). The CDR3 totals 15 residues. Trimming removed 5 bases from V and 4 bases from J; junction bases left unmatched: 1. The CDR3 loop is CASSRTSGRADTQYF. In DNA form, the CDR3 reads TGTGCCAGCAGCCGGACTAGCGGGAGGGCAGATACGCAGTATTTT.

CDR3 protein: CASSSQGPGANVLTF. The CDR3 DNA is TGCGCCAGCAGCTCACAGGGTCCTGGGGCCAACGTCCTGACTTTC. This chain connects TRBV5-1 to TRBJ2-6; possible D gene TRBD1, 6 bases. Germline CDR1 SGHRS, CDR2 YFSETQ. Trimming took off 3 bases at V and 2 bases at J, with 9 bases between the two ends. CDR3 length: 15 residues.

The rearrangement uses TRBV27 and TRBJ1-1, with D perhaps matching TRBD1 (6 bases). V was shortened by 3 bases and J by 0 bases, with 11 bases between the two germline ends. This CDR3 is built from 15 residues. The germline V gene encodes CDR1 MNHEY and CDR2 SMNVEV (reference sequence). CDR3 nucleotides: TGTGCCAGCAGTTTTATGGGGGGGCTGAACACTGAAGCTTTCTTT. This translates into CASSFMGGLNTEAFF.

This chain joins TRBV15 and TRBJ2-1; the match to TRBD2 covers 9 bases. The CDR3 consists of 14 residues. Per germline, CDR1 LNHNV and CDR2 YYDKDF (reference sequence). The V gene end was trimmed by 6 bases and the J gene end by 5 bases; junction bases not matched to a gene: 5. CDR3 nucleotide sequence: TGTGCCACCAGTCCGGGACTAGCAAACAATGAGCAGTTCTTC. This translates into CATSPGLANNEQFF.